Detailed here is one T cell receptor beta chain. These data come from a study of blood T cell repertoires in COVID-19. Sequencing used immunoSEQ multiplex PCR; TCRdb keeps in-frame clones, though not all of them. The sample includes approximately 260,000 clones, around 89% of them seen just once. Germline V lookup: CDR1 LNHDA, CDR2 SQIVND (reference sequence). CDR3 length equals 17 residues. V was cut by 5 bases and J by 0 bases, with 19 bases left in between. V usage is TRBV19 and J usage is TRBJ1-1, with a possible D match to TRBD1 (6 bases). Sequenced sample: peripheral blood. This clonotype originated in a middle-aged woman with acute or convalescent COVID-19. The CDR3: CASSVTPGWGLNTEAFF. CDR3 sequence (DNA): TGTGCCAGTAGTGTGACCCCAGGTTGGGGGCTGAACACTGAAGCTTTCTTT.